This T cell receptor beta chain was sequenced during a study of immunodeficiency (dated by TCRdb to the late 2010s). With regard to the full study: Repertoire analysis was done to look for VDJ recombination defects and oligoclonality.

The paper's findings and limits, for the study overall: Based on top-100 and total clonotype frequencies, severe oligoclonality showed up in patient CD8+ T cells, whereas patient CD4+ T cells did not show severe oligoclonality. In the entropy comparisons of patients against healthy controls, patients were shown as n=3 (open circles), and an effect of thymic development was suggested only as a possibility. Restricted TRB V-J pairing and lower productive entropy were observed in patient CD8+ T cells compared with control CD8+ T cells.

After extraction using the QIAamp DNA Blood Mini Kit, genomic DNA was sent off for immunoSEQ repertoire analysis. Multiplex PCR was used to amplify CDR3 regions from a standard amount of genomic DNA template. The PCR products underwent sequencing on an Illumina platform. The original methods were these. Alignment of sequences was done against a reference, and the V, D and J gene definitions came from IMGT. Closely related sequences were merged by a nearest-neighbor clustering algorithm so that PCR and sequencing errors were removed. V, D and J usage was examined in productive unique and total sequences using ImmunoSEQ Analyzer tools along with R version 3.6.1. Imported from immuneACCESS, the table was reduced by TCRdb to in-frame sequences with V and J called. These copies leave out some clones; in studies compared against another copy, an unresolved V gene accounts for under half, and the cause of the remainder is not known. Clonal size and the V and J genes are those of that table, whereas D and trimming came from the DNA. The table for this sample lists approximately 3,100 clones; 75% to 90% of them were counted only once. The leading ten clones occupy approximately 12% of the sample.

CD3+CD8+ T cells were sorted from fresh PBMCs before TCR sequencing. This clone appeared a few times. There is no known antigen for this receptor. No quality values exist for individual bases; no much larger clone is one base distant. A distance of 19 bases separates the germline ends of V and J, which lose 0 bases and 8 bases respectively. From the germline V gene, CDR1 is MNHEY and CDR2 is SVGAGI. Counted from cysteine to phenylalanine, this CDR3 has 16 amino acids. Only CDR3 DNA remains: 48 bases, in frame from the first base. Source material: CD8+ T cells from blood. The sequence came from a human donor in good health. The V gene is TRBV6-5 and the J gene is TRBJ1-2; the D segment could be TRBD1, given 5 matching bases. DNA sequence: TGTGCCAGCAGTTACTCCTTATCGCCGTCGGGGGACGGCTACACCTTC. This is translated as CASSYSLSPSGDGYTF.